This is a list of T cell receptor beta chains from one sample in a study of T cell changes during pregnancy in multiple sclerosis. The table came from immunoSEQ multiplex PCR; TCRdb's copy has only in-frame clones and leaves some out. The data contain 37,000 or so clones, about 95% of them singletons. This material consisted of peripheral blood, taken in the third trimester of pregnancy. These receptors were taken from a female donor with multiple sclerosis, enrolled in a pregnancy study. CDR3s include the opening cysteine and the closing phenylalanine or tryptophan. The D gene is left open where the match is weak. Only part of the rows carry a size: once, few, many, or a class if the clone is expanded.

size | J | D | V | CDR3 | DNA
. | TRBJ1-6 | . | TRBV5-1 | CASSLDGSSYNSPLHF | TGCGCCAGCAGCTTGGATGGGAGCTCCTATAATTCACCCCTCCACTTT
. | TRBJ2-7 | . | TRBV2 | CASSQQEQSYEQYF | TGTGCCAGCAGCCAACAGGAGCAGAGCTACGAGCAGTACTTC
. | TRBJ2-3 | . | TRBV5-5 | CASSLDGGVFVDTQYF | TGTGCCAGCAGCTTGGACGGAGGAGTCTTTGTCGATACGCAGTATTTT
few | TRBJ1-2 | . | TRBV5-1 | CASFEAGQGGGYTF | TGCGCCAGCTTCGAGGCAGGGCAAGGTGGTGGCTACACCTTC
once | TRBJ2-7 | TRBD1 | TRBV5-8 | CASSYLTGGDDEQYF | TGTGCCAGCAGCTACCTGACAGGGGGCGACGACGAGCAGTACTTC
. | TRBJ1-6 | . | TRBV7-8 | CASSLAGGSTPQSPLHF | TGTGCCAGCAGCTTAGCGGGAGGATCCACCCCCCAATCACCCCTCCACTTT
once | TRBJ2-1 | TRBD1 | TRBV6-5 | CASSYRQGERYEQFF | TGTGCCAGCAGTTACCGCCAGGGGGAACGGTATGAGCAGTTCTTC
. | TRBJ2-5 | . | TRBV7-2 | CASRPLGGPQETQYF | TGTGCCAGCAGGCCCCTTGGCGGGCCTCAGGAGACCCAGTACTTC
once | TRBJ1-2 | . | TRBV4-1 | CASSQSPPGPDYGYTF | TGCGCCAGCAGCCAAAGCCCCCCAGGGCCGGACTATGGCTACACCTTC
. | TRBJ1-3 | TRBD1 | TRBV19 | CASRDRVFSADTIYF | TGTGCCAGTAGGGACAGGGTCTTTTCCGCGGACACCATATATTTT
. | TRBJ2-5 | TRBD1 | TRBV6-1 | CASSASSTGEVGKTQYF | TGTGCCAGCAGTGCTAGCTCGACAGGGGAGGTCGGGAAGACCCAGTACTTC
. | TRBJ2-1 | TRBD2 | TRBV11-2 | CASSPAGTSVNEQFF | TGTGCCAGCAGCCCCGCCGGGACTAGCGTGAATGAGCAGTTCTTC
. | TRBJ2-3 | . | TRBV29-1 | CSVVAGTLRTDTQYF | TGCAGCGTTGTCGCCGGGACTCTCAGAACAGATACGCAGTATTTT
once | TRBJ1-2 | TRBD1 | TRBV6-5 | CASSVNPGQSGYTF | TGTGCCAGCAGTGTCAACCCGGGACAGAGTGGCTACACCTTC
. | TRBJ2-1 | TRBD2 | TRBV5-4 | CASSSLGLAADNEQFF | TGTGCCAGCAGCTCCCTTGGACTAGCGGCCGACAATGAGCAGTTCTTC
. | TRBJ1-6 | . | TRBV5-5 | CASRTTDTIPNSPLHF | TGTGCCAGCAGGACCACCGACACAATCCCCAATTCACCCCTCCACTTT
. | TRBJ1-5 | . | TRBV30 | CAWSAESNQPQHF | TGTGCCTGGAGTGCGGAGAGCAATCAGCCCCAGCATTTT
few | TRBJ1-2 | TRBD1 | TRBV5-1 | CASRYDRGQFDGYTF | TGCGCCAGCAGATACGACAGGGGGCAATTCGATGGCTACACCTTC
once | TRBJ1-1 | TRBD1 | TRBV5-1 | CASSVPGTGGAEAFF | TGCGCCAGCAGCGTGCCCGGTACAGGGGGCGCTGAAGCTTTCTTT
. | TRBJ2-5 | TRBD1 | TRBV19 | CASREQGASETQYF | TGTGCCAGTAGGGAACAGGGGGCATCAGAGACCCAGTACTTC
. | TRBJ2-7 | . | TRBV11-3 | CASSSRGYEQYF | TGTGCCAGCAGCTCAAGGGGATACGAGCAGTACTTC
. | TRBJ2-3 | TRBD2 | TRBV19 | CASSRMGTSGGMDTQYF | TGTGCCAGTAGCCGCATGGGTACTAGCGGGGGGATGGATACGCAGTATTTT
. | TRBJ2-7 | . | TRBV2 | CASSEGRGPYEQYF | TGTGCCAGCAGTGAGGGGCGGGGCCCCTACGAGCAGTACTTC
. | TRBJ2-3 | TRBD2 | TRBV28 | CASSFSTSVPLF | TGTGCCAGCAGTTTTTCGACTAGCGTTCCTTTATTT
. | TRBJ1-2 | . | TRBV19 | CASSPQGQGWDGYTF | TGTGCCAGTAGTCCACAAGGGCAGGGATGGGATGGCTACACCTTC
. | TRBJ1-1 | . | TRBV7-8 | CASSPRGTETEAFF | TGTGCCAGCAGCCCTAGGGGGACCGAGACTGAAGCTTTCTTT
. | TRBJ2-1 | TRBD2 | TRBV5-1 | CASSLPWTSGGSYNEQFF | TGCGCCAGCAGCTTGCCCTGGACTAGCGGGGGTTCATACAATGAGCAGTTCTTC
once | TRBJ2-5 | . | TRBV6-5 | CASSYSLASRTQYF | TGTGCCAGCAGTTACTCCCTAGCATCAAGGACCCAGTACTTC
. | TRBJ2-3 | TRBD1 | TRBV6-1 | CASTRTGSTDTQYF | TGTGCCAGCACGCGGACAGGGAGCACAGATACGCAGTATTTT
once | TRBJ1-4 | . | TRBV6-5 | CASSYGRVGEKLFF | TGTGCCAGCAGTTACGGGAGGGTTGGGGAAAAACTGTTTTTT
. | TRBJ2-5 | . | TRBV7-8 | CASSYDSQETQYF | TGTGCCAGCAGCTACGACAGCCAAGAGACCCAGTACTTC
. | TRBJ2-3 | TRBD2 | TRBV4-3 | CASSQDSGGADTQYF | TGCGCCAGCAGCCAAGATAGCGGGGGGGCAGATACGCAGTATTTT
. | TRBJ2-5 | . | TRBV19 | CASSPGTSQETQYF | TGTGCCAGTAGCCCTGGGACTTCACAAGAGACCCAGTACTTC
. | TRBJ2-5 | . | TRBV6-5 | CASTRGWQETQYF | TGTGCCAGCACCAGGGGTTGGCAAGAGACCCAGTACTTC
. | TRBJ2-2 | TRBD1 | TRBV11-3 | CASSPGQGAGELFF | TGTGCCAGCAGCCCGGGACAGGGGGCCGGGGAGCTGTTTTTT
. | TRBJ2-5 | TRBD2 | TRBV7-9 | CASSLSSGSGETQYF | TGTGCCAGCAGCCTTTCTAGCGGGAGTGGAGAGACCCAGTACTTC
. | TRBJ2-7 | . | TRBV5-5 | CASSGLAISYEQYF | TGTGCCAGCAGCGGACTCGCGATTTCCTACGAGCAGTACTTC
. | TRBJ1-3 | TRBD1 | TRBV7-2 | CASSLYGQGESSGNTIYF | TGTGCCAGCAGCTTATATGGACAGGGGGAAAGCTCTGGAAACACCATATATTTT
. | TRBJ1-1 | . | TRBV4-1 | CASSQAGKVNTEAFF | TGCGCCAGCAGCCAAGCAGGGAAGGTGAACACTGAAGCTTTCTTT
. | TRBJ1-2 | TRBD1 | TRBV9 | CASSARPGQDYGYTF | TGTGCCAGCAGCGCAAGACCGGGACAGGACTATGGCTACACCTTC
. | TRBJ1-1 | . | TRBV11-1 | CASSFGTDTEAFF | TGTGCCAGCAGCTTTGGAACAGACACTGAAGCTTTCTTT
. | TRBJ1-2 | TRBD1 | TRBV13 | CASSRDSNLPSYGYTF | TGTGCCAGCAGCCGGGACAGCAACCTCCCTTCTTATGGCTACACCTTC
. | TRBJ1-6 | . | TRBV21-1 | CASSKWHRGYNSPLHF | TGTGCCAGCAGCAAGTGGCACAGGGGTTATAATTCACCCCTCCACTTT
. | TRBJ1-5 | . | TRBV6-1 | CASREAGSGQPQHF | TGTGCCAGCAGGGAGGCGGGGTCTGGACAGCCCCAGCATTTT
. | TRBJ2-1 | TRBD2 | TRBV7-2 | CASSLVGGRAPDEQFF | TGTGCCAGCAGCTTAGTCGGCGGGAGGGCCCCCGACGAGCAGTTCTTC
. | TRBJ1-5 | . | TRBV10-3 | CAISEGATHSNQPQHF | TGTGCCATCAGTGAGGGGGCAACCCATAGCAATCAGCCCCAGCATTTT
. | TRBJ1-3 | . | TRBV5-1 | CASSRTSGNTIYF | TGCGCCAGCAGCCGGACTTCTGGAAACACCATATATTTT
. | TRBJ2-7 | . | TRBV4-3 | CASSQGPVGTYEQYF | TGCGCCAGCAGCCAAGGTCCTGTCGGTACCTACGAGCAGTACTTC
. | TRBJ2-7 | . | TRBV19 | CASSIINREGYEQYF | TGTGCCAGTAGTATAATCAACAGGGAAGGCTACGAGCAGTACTTC
. | TRBJ1-1 | . | TRBV27 | CASSHRGENTEAFF | TGTGCCAGCAGTCATCGGGGGGAAAACACTGAAGCTTTCTTT
. | TRBJ1-1 | TRBD1 | TRBV4-1 | CASSQYGQGSTEAFF | TGCGCCAGCAGCCAATACGGACAGGGAAGCACTGAAGCTTTCTTT
. | TRBJ2-1 | TRBD2 | TRBV5-1 | CASKPGGRVSNNEQFF | TGCGCCAGCAAACCGGGGGGGCGAGTTTCCAACAATGAGCAGTTCTTC
. | TRBJ2-3 | TRBD2 | TRBV5-1 | CASRTGLAGVTDTQYF | TGCGCCAGCAGGACCGGACTAGCGGGGGTCACAGATACGCAGTATTTT